The 5 T cell receptor beta chains listed next were all sequenced from one sample in a study of CD8 T cells in Susac syndrome. After extraction with the RNeasy kit, roughly 0.45 to 1 ug of the RNA was reverse transcribed using random hexamers. TCRdb passed the immunoSEQ multiplex PCR reads through MiXCR, listing each CDR3 protein once. Counted here are some 190,000 distinct CDR3 sequences, 94% occurring once; the ten biggest clones make up approximately 0.15%. The sample was CD4+ T cells from PBMCs. The receptors were sampled from a human donor with Susac syndrome.

This chain links TRBV6-5 with TRBJ1-5; D not certain. Germline CDR1 MNHEY, CDR2 SVGAGI. V lost 4 bases, J lost 6 bases, and 10 bases lay in between. This CDR3 contains 13 residues. This chain's CDR3 is CASSSHGGQPQHF. The CDR3 nucleotides read TGTGCCAGCAGTTCACACGGAGGTCAGCCCCAGCATTTT.

The chain employs TRBV20-1 and TRBJ2-7, with D hard to call. Germline V gene sequence: CDR1 DFQATT, CDR2 SNEGSKA (reference sequence). Trimming took off 0 bases at V and 0 bases at J, with 9 bases between the two ends. The CDR3 has 14 residues. The CDR3 DNA sequence: TGCAGTGCTAGAGATGGCAGCATCTCCTACGAGCAGTACTTC. It codes for CSARDGSISYEQYF.

The V and J genes are TRBV4-2 and TRBJ2-3, with TRBD2 matching over 11 bases. CDR1 is LGHNA and CDR2 is YNFKEQ in the germline V gene. After removal of 0 bases from V and 4 bases from J, the junction contained 12 bases not matched to a gene. The CDR3 contains 19 residues. The CDR3 spells CASSQESSPGLAVPDTQYF. The CDR3 region has the DNA TGTGCCAGCAGCCAAGAAAGTAGTCCGGGACTAGCGGTTCCAGATACGCAGTATTTT.

The genes are TRBV7-2 and TRBJ2-1; D not certain. Germline V CDR1 and CDR2: SGHTA, FQGNSA. Trimming stripped 2 bases from V and 4 bases from J, with 18 bases between. The CDR3 has 17 residues. CDR3 protein: CASSLRGEWKPYNEQFF. CDR3 coding DNA: TGTGCCAGCAGCTTAAGAGGCGAATGGAAACCTTACAATGAGCAGTTCTTC.

The chain employs TRBV20-1 and TRBJ1-1; D is undetermined. Trimming shortened V by 3 bases and J by 5 bases, and 13 bases separated the two germline ends. CDR1 is DFQATT and CDR2 is SNEGSKA in the germline V gene (reference sequence). The CDR3 extends over 13 amino acids. The CDR3 is CSARRPGSTEAFF. CDR3 DNA: TGCAGTGCTAGGCGGCCGGGGTCGACTGAAGCTTTCTTT.